The sequence of this T cell receptor (beta chain) was determined in a study of CD8+CD57+ T cells in acquired aplastic anemia (dated by TCRdb to 2016 to 2019). Looking at the study overall: A mean of approximately 3 ug of DNA, ranging from roughly 0.19 to 30 ug, was extracted from sorted CD4+ and CD8+ cells. CD8+CD57+ expansion was defined as a frequency above the mean frequency observed in healthy subjects.

The CDR3 covers 14 residues, taking in both the cysteine and the phenylalanine. Only the CDR3 DNA is retained, 42 bases long and in frame from the first base. Sequences LNHDA (CDR1) and SQIVND (CDR2) are obtained from the germline V gene (reference sequence). V is cut back by 5 bases and J by 4 bases, with 7 bases in the junction unmatched. This clonotype occurred many times. What this receptor recognizes is not known. It has no much larger one-base neighbor in the sample; base qualities were not kept. Here is what the overall study found, with its caveats: Although 25 to 30 CD8+ CDR3 sequences were shared by patients and controls, these sequences appeared highly expressed in patients and within the immunodominant clones of patients. CD8+ Simpson's diversity did not differ significantly between patients and healthy controls (P=0.060).

Flow cytometry had shown CD8+CD57+ cell expansion in the patients selected for sequencing. Every patient had a diagnosis of severe acquired aplastic anemia based on International Study of Aplastic Anemia and Agranulocytosis and Camitta criteria. Patients had received no therapy at the time of blood sampling. In this study, sorted CD4+ and CD8+ T cells from the blood of healthy subjects and of severe aplastic anemia patients had their TCR repertoires deep-sequenced. Patients were enrolled under clinicaltrials.gov protocols 00001620, 01623167, 00001397, 00071045, 00081523 and 00961064 in the USA. Ficoll-Paque density gradient centrifugation was used to isolate peripheral blood mononuclear cells. Before DNA was extracted, CD4+ and CD8+ T cells were sorted using either FACS or magnetic beads. Genomic DNA was used as template for profiling of TCR beta VDJ combinations and CDR3 sequences. An Illumina HiSeq 2000 was the platform used for TCR repertoire sequencing. The study's processing was this. TRBV/TRBJ rearrangement plots, CDR3 size and DJ length profiles, and Simpson's diversity index were used to evaluate the repertoires. The immunodominant clone was defined as the most abundant DNA sequence in deep sequencing data. CDR3 amino acid sequences were screened for sharing across subjects and were compared with published repertoires and the VDJdb database. TCRdb itself trimmed the public reads at Q25 with fastp, ran MiXCR and retained productive beta chains. Identical CDR3 proteins give one entry, which carries the most common genes and DNA. None of the V and J calls come from the authors' own analysis; TCRdb made them. This sample has around 430,000 distinct CDR3 sequences in its table, and approximately 33% of those were observed once. 0.75% to 0.95% of the sample is taken by the ten largest.

The V gene is TRBV19 and the J gene is TRBJ2-7; the central 8 bases match TRBD1. The receptor's source is a human donor with aplastic anemia. Specimen: sorted CD4+, CD8+, or CD8+CD57+ T cells (not recorded which) from PBMCs. CDR3 region: CASSEVQGAYEQYF. The nucleotide sequence is TGTGCCAGTAGTGAGGTTCAGGGGGCTTACGAGCAGTACTTC.